The rows below give T cell receptor beta chains drawn from one sample of a study of blood T cell repertoires in COVID-19. Profiled with immunoSEQ multiplex PCR; TCRdb holds only in-frame clones, not every one. The sample lists about 98,000 clones; roughly 92% were seen once. Sequences were obtained from peripheral blood. The source is a woman between 50 and 59 years old with COVID-19, enrolled during active disease. The CDR3 runs from the conserved cysteine through the conserved F or W. D genes are given only for firm matches. Rows give clone size only sometimes, using once, few, many, or a class for an expanded clone.

TRBJ2-7 | TRBV4-3 | TRBD1 | few | CASSQDTGVDEQYF | TGCGCCAGCAGCCAAGATACAGGGGTCGACGAGCAGTACTTC
TRBJ1-2 | TRBV18 | TRBD1 | once | CASSPRGTDLNYGYTF | TGTGCCAGCTCACCGAGAGGGACAGACCTTAACTATGGCTACACCTTC
TRBJ1-2 | TRBV19 | NA | once | CASSPTALGIYGYTF | TGTGCCAGTAGTCCCACGGCACTCGGGATATATGGCTACACCTTC
TRBJ2-2 | TRBV27 | TRBD2 | NA | CASNLAGGPNTGELFF | TGTGCCAGCAATCTAGCGGGGGGCCCGAACACCGGGGAGCTGTTTTTT
TRBJ1-1 | TRBV11-3 | TRBD1 | NA | CASSPTGANTEAFF | TGTGCCAGCAGCCCCACAGGGGCGAACACTGAAGCTTTCTTT
TRBJ2-1 | TRBV5-1 | TRBD1 | NA | CASSLAGTVNEQFF | TGCGCCAGCAGCTTGGCCGGGACAGTTAATGAGCAGTTCTTC
TRBJ1-1 | TRBV24-1 | NA | NA | CATSDLGQVAFF | TGTGCCACCAGTGATTTGGGACAAGTAGCTTTCTTT
TRBJ1-2 | TRBV9 | NA | NA | CASSVDETGGSLGGYTF | TGTGCCAGCAGCGTAGATGAGACGGGGGGCAGCCTAGGTGGCTACACCTTC
TRBJ2-3 | TRBV2 | TRBD1 | NA | CASTRRDSSTDTQYF | TGTGCCAGCACACGCCGGGACAGTAGCACAGATACGCAGTATTTT
TRBJ2-2 | TRBV4-1 | TRBD2 | NA | CASSPPPGLAGGQATGELFF | TGCGCCAGCAGCCCCCCTCCGGGACTAGCGGGGGGGCAGGCCACCGGGGAGCTGTTTTTT
TRBJ1-3 | TRBV19 | TRBD1 | NA | CASIRTGGNTIYF | TGTGCCAGTATCAGGACAGGGGGAAACACCATATATTTT
TRBJ2-3 | TRBV5-1 | TRBD2 | NA | CASSRRLAGGQPPDTQYF | TGCGCCAGCAGCCGGAGACTAGCGGGGGGCCAACCCCCCGATACGCAGTATTTT
TRBJ2-7 | TRBV2 | NA | once | CASNGLSALIGEQYF | TGTGCCAGCAATGGGCTATCGGCCCTAATCGGCGAGCAGTACTTC
TRBJ2-1 | TRBV5-1 | NA | NA | CASSLLGGVKGNEQFF | TGCGCCAGCAGCTTGCTCGGGGGAGTAAAGGGCAATGAGCAGTTCTTC
TRBJ2-2 | TRBV5-1 | NA | NA | CASQASGAPNTGELFF | TGCGCCAGCCAGGCGAGCGGTGCCCCGAACACCGGGGAGCTGTTTTTT
TRBJ2-1 | TRBV24-1 | NA | NA | CATSDLGRPYNEQFF | TGTGCCACCAGTGATTTGGGCAGGCCCTACAATGAGCAGTTCTTC
TRBJ2-3 | TRBV11-3 | TRBD1 | NA | CASSSGTGFTDTQYF | TGTGCCAGCAGCTCCGGGACAGGGTTTACAGATACGCAGTATTTT
TRBJ1-6 | TRBV12-5 | NA | NA | CASPQGVSYNSPLHF | TGTGCTAGTCCACAGGGAGTGTCCTATAATTCACCCCTCCACTTT
TRBJ1-2 | TRBV15 | TRBD1 | once | CATSSTGGRGYTF | TGTGCCACCAGCAGTACAGGGGGCCGGGGCTACACCTTC
TRBJ2-3 | TRBV11-2 | NA | NA | CASSLVGTATDTQYF | TGTGCCAGCAGCTTAGTAGGTACAGCCACAGATACGCAGTATTTT
TRBJ1-6 | TRBV2 | NA | NA | CASSRRGAAYNSPLHF | TGTGCCAGCAGCCGCCGGGGGGCAGCTTATAATTCACCCCTCCACTTT
TRBJ2-3 | TRBV9 | NA | NA | CASSFSPESTDTQYF | TGTGCCAGCAGCTTTAGCCCGGAGAGCACAGATACGCAGTATTTT
TRBJ1-2 | TRBV6-5 | NA | NA | CASSYLGRGSDYGYTF | TGTGCCAGCAGTTACCTCGGGAGGGGAAGCGACTATGGCTACACCTTC
TRBJ1-6 | TRBV10-2 | TRBD1 | once | CAVRQGNSPLHF | TGCGCCGTAAGACAGGGGAATTCACCCCTCCACTTT
TRBJ2-3 | TRBV7-2 | TRBD1 | NA | CASSLMGGTGRLDTQYF | TGTGCCAGCAGCTTAATGGGGGGGACAGGGAGGCTCGATACGCAGTATTTT
TRBJ1-2 | TRBV7-8 | NA | NA | CASSSGRGGTDSRGYTF | TGTGCCAGCAGCTCCGGCCGGGGAGGGACCGATTCTAGGGGCTACACCTTC
TRBJ2-3 | TRBV6-2/TRBV6-3 | NA | NA | CASSSPTFHTQYF | TGTGCCAGCAGTTCCCCTACCTTCCATACGCAGTATTTT
TRBJ1-2 | TRBV28 | NA | NA | CASSNPQGFGGYTF | TGTGCCAGCAGTAATCCACAGGGTTTCGGTGGCTACACCTTC
TRBJ2-1 | TRBV11-2 | NA | NA | CASSSGTEQFF | TGTGCCAGCAGCTCCGGGACAGAGCAGTTCTTC
TRBJ2-5 | TRBV3-1/TRBV3-2 | NA | NA | CASSQEGTLQETQYF | TGTGCCAGCAGCCAAGAGGGCACCCTCCAAGAGACCCAGTACTTC
TRBJ1-6 | TRBV28 | NA | few | CASSPPGLSSPLHF | TGTGCCAGCAGCCCCCCAGGGTTAAGCTCACCCCTCCACTTT
TRBJ1-2 | TRBV12-3/TRBV12-4 | TRBD1 | NA | CASSPTGAYGYTF | TGTGCCAGCAGCCCCACAGGGGCCTATGGCTACACCTTC
TRBJ1-1 | TRBV5-4 | NA | NA | CASSPLQGIGTEAFF | TGTGCCAGCAGCCCCCTACAGGGCATAGGGACTGAAGCTTTCTTT
TRBJ1-1 | TRBV9 | TRBD1 | NA | CASSVTGGANTEAFF | TGTGCCAGCAGCGTGACAGGGGGCGCTAACACTGAAGCTTTCTTT
TRBJ1-1 | TRBV10-2 | NA | NA | CASSESRGNEAFF | TGCGCCAGCAGTGAGTCCCGGGGTAATGAAGCTTTCTTT
TRBJ1-5 | TRBV10-2 | NA | NA | CASSEQGRTQPQHF | TGCGCCAGCAGTGAACAGGGAAGGACTCAGCCCCAGCATTTT
TRBJ1-5 | TRBV19 | NA | NA | CASSDDSANQPQHF | TGTGCCAGTAGTGATGACAGTGCCAATCAGCCCCAGCATTTT
TRBJ2-3 | TRBV7-6 | TRBD2 | NA | CASSFPGGTTDTQYF | TGTGCCAGCAGCTTTCCGGGGGGGACCACAGATACGCAGTATTTT
TRBJ1-6 | TRBV10-3 | TRBD1 | NA | CAISTGDSYNSPLHF | TGTGCCATCAGTACAGGGGACTCCTATAATTCACCCCTCCACTTT
TRBJ2-2 | TRBV9 | TRBD2 | NA | CASSVTSGGGELFF | TGTGCCAGCAGCGTGACTAGCGGGGGCGGGGAGCTGTTTTTT
TRBJ2-4 | TRBV19 | NA | NA | CASRAAAKNIQYF | TGTGCCAGTCGCGCTGCAGCCAAAAACATTCAGTACTTC
TRBJ2-5 | TRBV24-1 | NA | few | CATSDPTGIRETQYF | TGTGCCACCAGTGATCCTACAGGGATTAGAGAGACCCAGTACTTC
TRBJ2-5 | TRBV11-2 | TRBD2 | NA | CASSRTAGGPLETQYF | TGTGCCAGCAGCCGGACAGCGGGGGGCCCCTTAGAGACCCAGTACTTC
TRBJ2-3 | TRBV15 | TRBD2 | NA | CATSRVGGGRTDTQYF | TGTGCCACCAGCAGAGTCGGCGGGGGACGGACAGATACGCAGTATTTT
TRBJ1-2 | TRBV6-5 | NA | NA | CASRAGARDGYTF | TGTGCCAGCAGGGCAGGGGCCCGCGATGGCTACACCTTC
TRBJ1-1 | TRBV20-1 | TRBD1 | NA | CSASHTGGGMATEAFF | TGCAGTGCTAGTCATACAGGGGGCGGTATGGCCACTGAAGCTTTCTTT
TRBJ1-6 | TRBV4-1 | NA | NA | CASSQVGGVLNSPLHF | TGCGCCAGCAGCCAAGTAGGAGGTGTTCTGAATTCACCCCTCCACTTT
TRBJ1-1 | TRBV12-3/TRBV12-4 | NA | NA | CASSLQGVGEAFF | TGTGCCAGCAGCCTACAGGGAGTTGGTGAAGCTTTCTTT
TRBJ1-2 | TRBV3-1/TRBV3-2 | TRBD1 | NA | CASSFDRDNYGYTF | TGTGCCAGCAGCTTCGACAGGGACAACTATGGCTACACCTTC
TRBJ1-2 | TRBV5-1 | TRBD1 | NA | CASSPLQGIDGYTF | TGCGCCAGCAGCCCTTTACAGGGGATCGATGGCTACACCTTC
TRBJ2-2 | TRBV11-2 | NA | NA | CASSQGLRTGELFF | TGTGCCAGCAGCCAGGGCTTGAGGACCGGGGAGCTGTTTTTT
TRBJ1-3 | TRBV5-4 | TRBD1 | NA | CASSSPGQGKTGNTIYF | TGTGCCAGCAGCTCCCCGGGACAGGGGAAGACGGGAAACACCATATATTTT
TRBJ2-1 | TRBV11-2 | NA | NA | CASSYFRATYNEQFF | TGTGCCAGCAGCTACTTCAGGGCCACCTACAATGAGCAGTTCTTC
TRBJ1-2 | TRBV6-1 | NA | NA | CASSEGGGYGYTF | TGTGCCAGCAGTGAAGGAGGCGGCTATGGCTACACCTTC
TRBJ1-1 | TRBV11-3 | NA | NA | CASSRRGQNEAFF | TGTGCCAGCAGCCGCAGGGGTCAAAATGAAGCTTTCTTT
TRBJ2-5 | TRBV3-1/TRBV3-2 | TRBD1 | once | CASSLGQGDQETQYF | TGTGCCAGCAGCCTTGGACAGGGAGATCAAGAGACCCAGTACTTC
TRBJ2-5 | TRBV5-4 | TRBD2 | NA | CASSLVPGGEETQYF | TGTGCCAGCAGCTTGGTACCGGGGGGGGAAGAGACCCAGTACTTC
TRBJ2-7 | TRBV4-3 | TRBD1 | NA | CASSQVRTGPLHEQYF | TGCGCCAGCAGCCAAGTCAGGACAGGGCCCCTCCACGAGCAGTACTTC
TRBJ2-2 | TRBV7-9 | NA | once | CASIKQTANTGELFF | TGTGCCAGCATAAAACAGACAGCGAACACCGGGGAGCTGTTTTTT
TRBJ1-1 | TRBV4-2 | NA | NA | CASSQDWGGTNTEAFF | TGTGCCAGCAGCCAAGATTGGGGGGGGACGAACACTGAAGCTTTCTTT